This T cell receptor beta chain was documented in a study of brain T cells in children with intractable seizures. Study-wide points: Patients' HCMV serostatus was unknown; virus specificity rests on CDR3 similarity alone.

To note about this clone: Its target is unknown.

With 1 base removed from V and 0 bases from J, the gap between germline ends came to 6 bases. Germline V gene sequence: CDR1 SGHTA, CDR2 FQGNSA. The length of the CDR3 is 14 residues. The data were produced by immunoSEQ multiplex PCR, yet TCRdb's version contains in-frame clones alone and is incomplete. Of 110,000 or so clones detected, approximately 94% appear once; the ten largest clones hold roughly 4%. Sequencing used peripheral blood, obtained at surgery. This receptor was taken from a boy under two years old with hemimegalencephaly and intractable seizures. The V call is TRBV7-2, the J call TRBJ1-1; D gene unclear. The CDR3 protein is CASSLGRLNTEAFF. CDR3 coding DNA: TGTGCCAGCAGCTTAGGGCGGTTGAACACTGAAGCTTTCTTT.